This T cell receptor (beta chain) derives from a study of PD-1 blockade in classical Hodgkin lymphoma. In the study overall: Every 2 weeks, patients got 3 mg/kg intravenous nivolumab.

The germline V gene has CDR1 SNHLY and CDR2 FYNNEI. This CDR3 region has 13 residues. Deletions cut 8 bases from V and 0 bases from J, with 11 bases between. Sequencing was performed with immunoSEQ multiplex PCR; in TCRdb, only in-frame clones are kept and a portion is missing. The sample has roughly 60,000 clones; about 89% are singletons. Time point reported: cycle 4 day 1 (C4D1), after more than five weeks of nivolumab. In every patient, relapse followed autologous stem cell transplantation, while exposure to brentuximab vedotin differed. Responses achieved at best were complete response, partial response or progressive disease. Regarding the study as a whole: Causes of the repertoire differences remain undefined, possibly disease activity or prior therapy. CD4+ TCR diversity, unlike CD8+, climbed significantly by C4D1.

Concerning this clone: Its antigen is not identified.

The rearrangement links TRBV2 to TRBJ2-7; no clear D gene. The sequence was obtained from a human donor with classical Hodgkin lymphoma. The sequencing used peripheral blood mononuclear cells (PBMCs), collected before the fourth cycle of nivolumab. The CDR3 sequence: CASLVQSSYEQYF. The DNA of the CDR3 is TGTGCCAGCCTGGTTCAGAGCTCCTACGAGCAGTACTTC.